One sample yielded the 27 T cell receptor beta chains listed below, sequenced in a study of blood T cell repertoires in COVID-19. Sequencing used immunoSEQ multiplex PCR; TCRdb keeps in-frame clones, though not all of them. The data contain about 75,000 clones, roughly 90% of them singletons. Sequencing used peripheral blood. The receptor source for this set is a human donor in a cohort sampled during active COVID-19.

The gene calls are TRBV6-2 or TRBV6-3 and TRBJ2-7; 7 bases are a match to TRBD2. Germline V gene sequence: CDR1 MNHEY, CDR2 SVGEGT. This CDR3 spans 15 amino acids. V was pared by 5 bases and J by 7 bases, with 14 bases of the junction left unmatched. The CDR3 nucleotides are TGTGCCAGCAGTCCACCTCTAGCGGCCCAGAGGGAGCAGTACTTC. Residues: CASSPPLAAQREQYF.

The genes are TRBV20-1 and TRBJ1-5; 9 nucleotides line up with TRBD1. This CDR3 is 16 amino acids long. After removal of 3 bases from V and 0 bases from J, the junction contained 6 bases not matched to a gene. Germline assignment: CDR1 DFQATT and CDR2 SNEGSKA (reference sequence). DNA of the CDR3: TGCAGTGCTAGTTGGGGACAGGGAAATAGCAATCAGCCCCAGCATTTT. Translating gives CSASWGQGNSNQPQHF.

V and J are TRBV2 and TRBJ2-7; 7 positions agree with TRBD1. The junction had 4 bases not matched to a gene; V was cut back by 4 bases and J by 1 base. CDR1 SNHLY and CDR2 FYNNEI come from the germline V gene. This CDR3 spans 14 amino acids. CDR3 sequence reads: CASSGRDSSYEQYF. CDR3 DNA: TGTGCCAGCAGTGGTCGGGACAGTTCCTACGAGCAGTACTTC.

This chain uses TRBV4-1 with TRBJ2-2; no clear D. Trimming stripped 0 bases from V and 4 bases from J, with 6 bases between. CDR1 and CDR2 (germline): MGHRA, YSYEKL. CDR3 size: 14 residues. The CDR3 region has the DNA TGCGCCAGCAGCCAAGAACCTACCACCGGGGAGCTGTTTTTT. Protein sequence: CASSQEPTTGELFF.

This rearrangement joins TRBV7-8 to TRBJ2-1, with D perhaps TRBD1 (6 bases). The germline V gene encodes CDR1 SGHVS and CDR2 FQNEAQ. The CDR3 has 15 residues. V was trimmed by 4 bases and J by 5 bases, leaving 15 bases between them. The CDR3 coding sequence is TGTGCCAGCAGCTCGACAGGCCTCCTACACAATGAGCAGTTCTTC. Protein sequence: CASSSTGLLHNEQFF.

The V call is TRBV11-2, the J call TRBJ2-5; D uncertain. The V gene's germline CDR1 is SGHAT and CDR2 FQNNGV. CDR3 length equals 12 residues. Trimming took 3 bases from V and 5 from J, leaving 7 bases between them. The DNA for the CDR3 is TGTGCCAGCAGCTTCAGTATGGAGACCCAGTACTTC. Amino acids: CASSFSMETQYF.

The V call is TRBV7-9, the J call TRBJ2-1, with 9 bases aligning to TRBD1. Germline CDR1 and CDR2: SEHNR and FQNEAQ (reference sequence). The V and J ends lost 5 bases and 4 bases, in that order; junction bases with no gene match: 3. The CDR3 spans 14 residues. DNA for the CDR3: TGTGCCAGCAGCACGGGACAGGGTTACAATGAGCAGTTCTTC. Protein sequence: CASSTGQGYNEQFF.

The chain employs TRBV30 and TRBJ1-5; no clear D. V was trimmed by 3 bases and J by 2 bases, leaving 8 bases between them. CDR1 and CDR2 from the germline V gene are GTSNPN and SVGIG (reference sequence). The CDR3 has 13 residues. The CDR3, as DNA: TGTGCCTGGAGCGGAGGTGGCAATCAGCCCCAGCATTTT. Amino acids: CAWSGGGNQPQHF.

The chain joins TRBV5-4 to TRBJ2-5; TRBD2 aligns across 10 bases. This CDR3 has 15 amino acids. V lost 5 bases, J lost 5 bases, and 9 bases stayed unmatched. CDR1 and CDR2 (germline): SGHNT, YYREEE (reference sequence). The CDR3 region is CASRAGGPSTETQYF. The CDR3 DNA follows: TGTGCCAGCAGAGCGGGAGGGCCTTCAACGGAGACCCAGTACTTC. The full variable domain, in which reference TRBV5-4 and TRBJ2-5 provide the parts outside the CDR3, is ETGVTQSPTHLIKTRGQQVTLRCSSQSGHNTVSWYQQALGQGPQFIFQYYREEENGRGNFPPRFSGLQFPNYSSELNVNALELDDSALYLCASRAGGPSTETQYFGPGTRLLVL.

The chain carries TRBV12-3 or TRBV12-4 and TRBJ2-5; tentative D call: TRBD2 (5 bases). This CDR3 comprises 11 residues. V lost 7 bases and J 4 bases, leaving 7 bases between the germline ends. The CDR3 reads CASKSGETQYF. The DNA for the CDR3 is TGTGCCAGCAAGAGCGGAGAGACCCAGTACTTC.

A few counts support this clone. This chain uses TRBV30 with TRBJ2-3; 13 nucleotides match TRBD2. The CDR3 sequence is 15 residues long. V shed 0 bases, J shed 8 bases, and the junction held 5 bases outside the gene matches. The germline gives CDR1 GTSNPN, CDR2 SVGIG (reference sequence). CDR3 loop: CAWSVVTSGRSTQYF. In DNA form, the CDR3 reads TGTGCCTGGAGTGTAGTGACTAGCGGGAGGAGTACGCAGTATTTT.

The chain couples TRBV5-1 to TRBJ2-5; 8 nucleotides line up with TRBD2. Trimming removed 4 bases from V and 5 bases from J; junction bases left unmatched: 16. Germline V gene data show CDR1 as SGHRS and CDR2 as YFSETQ. There are 17 residues in the CDR3. As DNA, the CDR3 is TGCGCCAGCAGCGTTCGCCTCGGGGGGGCGGGTATGGAGACCCAGTACTTC. Protein sequence: CASSVRLGGAGMETQYF.

The chain carries TRBV5-4 and TRBJ2-1, with 7 bases identical to TRBD2. This CDR3 contains 15 residues. The germline V gene encodes CDR1 SGHNT and CDR2 YYREEE (reference sequence). With 4 bases clipped from V and 3 bases from J, the junction kept 7 bases outside the gene matches. The DNA for the CDR3 is TGTGCCAGCAGCCCTGGCCTAGCGGACTACAATGAGCAGTTCTTC. It is translated as CASSPGLADYNEQFF.

J is TRBJ2-5 and V is TRBV30, with TRBD2 matching 7 bases. This CDR3 is 15 amino acids long. CDR1 and CDR2 from the germline V gene are GTSNPN and SVGIG (reference sequence). V lost 2 bases, J lost 1 base, and 7 bases stayed unmatched. CDR3 in amino acids: CAWSLSSGLQETQYF. The CDR3 DNA reads TGTGCCTGGAGTTTGTCTAGCGGCCTCCAAGAGACCCAGTACTTC.

The J gene is TRBJ1-4, the V gene TRBV5-5; D might be TRBD1 (6 bases). The CDR3 is 15 residues long. The germline V and J ends were trimmed by 0 bases and 8 bases, with 14 bases remaining between them. Germline V gene lookup returns CDR1 SGHKS and CDR2 YYEKEE (reference sequence). The DNA of the CDR3 is TGTGCCAGCAGCTTGGGCTACTCCCAGGGGGAAAAACTGTTTTTT. Its translation is CASSLGYSQGEKLFF.

This sequence joins TRBV6-2 or TRBV6-3 and TRBJ2-7, with no clear D. Germline CDR1 and CDR2: MNHEY and SVGEGT. Trimming cost V 2 bases and J 2 bases, with 7 bases left between them. The CDR3 sequence is 13 residues long. CDR3 DNA sequence: TGTGCCAGCAGTTACCCCGTAGCCTACGAGCAGTACTTC. This sequence encodes CASSYPVAYEQYF.

The rearrangement joins TRBV28 to TRBJ1-5, with 8 bases lining up with TRBD1. Germline V lookup: CDR1 MDHEN, CDR2 SYDVKM. Trimming cost V 3 bases and J 5 bases; bases outside gene matches: 9. There are 16 residues in the CDR3. This CDR3 is CASSFLGQEKYQPQHF. For the CDR3, the DNA is TGTGCCAGCAGTTTTCTGGGACAGGAGAAGTATCAGCCCCAGCATTTT.

The V and J genes are TRBV19 and TRBJ2-2; a possible D gene is TRBD1 (6 bases). Germline CDR1 and CDR2: LNHDA and SQIVND (reference sequence). Trimming left V 3 bases short and J 2 bases short, with 13 bases between. The length of the CDR3 is 16 residues. The CDR3 DNA reads as TGTGCCAGTAGTATTAGGGGCAGGGGAAACACCGGGGAGCTGTTTTTT. This translates into CASSIRGRGNTGELFF.

The chain couples TRBV24-1 to TRBJ2-5; 7 bases fit TRBD2. The V gene's germline CDR1 is KGHDR and CDR2 SFDVKD. V was pared by 8 bases and J by 5 bases, with 7 bases of the junction left unmatched. The CDR3 has 13 residues. The CDR3: CATTGGDVETQYF. CDR3 bases: TGTGCCACCACGGGGGGTGACGTTGAGACCCAGTACTTC.

The chain has TRBV12-5 and TRBJ2-2; tentatively, D is TRBD2 (6 bases). The length of the CDR3 is 18 residues. With 2 bases removed from V and 0 bases from J, the gap between germline ends came to 16 bases. Germline CDR1 is LGHNT and CDR2 is FRNRAP. The CDR3 sequence: CASGLLRETASNTGELFF. Written as DNA, the CDR3 is TGTGCTAGTGGTTTGCTTCGGGAGACGGCCTCGAACACCGGGGAGCTGTTTTTT.

The gene calls are TRBV6-5 and TRBJ1-2, with 10 bases lining up with TRBD1. The CDR3 is 15 amino acids. V lost 4 bases, J lost 5 bases, and 7 bases stayed unmatched. Germline-derived CDR1 and CDR2 are MNHEY and SVGAGI. In nucleotides, the CDR3 is TGTGCCAGCAGTTCGACAGGGGGCGATATATATGGCTACACCTTC. Its protein is CASSSTGGDIYGYTF.

The chain is built from TRBV7-9 and TRBJ1-2; TRBD1 agrees at 10 bases. Unmatched junction bases numbered 4, after V lost 5 bases and J lost 4 bases. Germline V lookup: CDR1 SEHNR, CDR2 FQNEAQ (reference sequence). The CDR3 has 14 residues. The CDR3 is CASSPGQGGYGYTF. In DNA form, the CDR3 reads TGTGCCAGCAGCCCTGGACAGGGGGGCTATGGCTACACCTTC.

This chain links TRBV5-4 with TRBJ2-2, with a weak D call TRBD1 (5 bases). Looked up from germline, CDR1 is SGHNT and CDR2 is YYREEE (reference sequence). With 0 bases removed from V and 4 bases from J, the gap between germline ends came to 13 bases. The CDR3 is made up of 16 amino acids. In DNA, the CDR3 is TGTGCCAGCAGCTTGGCAGCAGGGAAGGTCACCGGGGAGCTGTTTTTT. Its translation: CASSLAAGKVTGELFF.

The rearrangement uses TRBV18 and TRBJ2-1; TRBD2 matches 7 bases. The V gene end was trimmed by 3 bases and the J gene end by 1 base; junction bases not matched to a gene: 6. The germline V gene encodes CDR1 KGHSH and CDR2 LQKENI. The CDR3 extends over 16 amino acids. The CDR3, as DNA: TGTGCCAGCTCACCGGGACGGGGAGGGTCCTACAATGAGCAGTTCTTC. Translated, it gives CASSPGRGGSYNEQFF. Supplemented by reference TRBV18 and TRBJ2-1, the full variable domain reads NAGVMQNPRHLVRRRGQEARLRCSPMKGHSHVYWYRQLPEEGLKFMVYLQKENIIDESGMPKERFSAEFPKEGPSILRIQQVVRGDSAAYFCASSPGRGGSYNEQFFGPGTRLTVL.

The chain has TRBV27 and TRBJ1-1; tentatively, D is TRBD1 (5 bases). The germline gives CDR1 MNHEY, CDR2 SMNVEV (reference sequence). Deletions cut 2 bases from V and 4 bases from J, with 8 bases between. The CDR3 totals 13 residues. The CDR3 is CASSLRDSTEAFF. The DNA of the CDR3 is TGTGCCAGCAGTTTACGCGACAGCACTGAAGCTTTCTTT.

The chain has TRBV7-2 and TRBJ2-4; 10 nucleotides match TRBD1. The trim removed 5 bases at V and 6 bases at J, leaving 7 bases unmatched. CDR1 is SGHTA, CDR2 FQGNSA, per germline. The CDR3 sequence is 15 residues long. The CDR3 is CASSHSDRGGNIQYF. As DNA, the CDR3 is TGTGCCAGCAGCCACTCGGACAGGGGGGGAAACATTCAGTACTTC. Full variable domain (missing parts from reference TRBV7-2 and TRBJ2-4): GAGVSQSPSNKVTEKGKDVELRCDPISGHTALYWYRQSLGQGLEFLIYFQGNSAPDKSGLPSDRFSAERTGGSVSTLTIQRTQQEDSAVYLCASSHSDRGGNIQYFGAGTRLSVL.

The genes are TRBV6-2 or TRBV6-3 and TRBJ1-5; weak D call: TRBD1 (6 bases). V shed 4 bases and J shed 5 bases, with 18 bases lying between them. The CDR3 has 16 amino acids. Germline V gene lookup returns CDR1 MNHEY and CDR2 SVGEGT. Here the CDR3 DNA reads TGTGCCAGCAGTTGGACCCCGGGACAAGGTTATCAGCCCCAGCATTTT. As protein: CASSWTPGQGYQPQHF.